This record covers a single TCR beta chain. V trimming: 5 bases; J trimming: 4 bases; junction bases outside the gene matches: 7. The CDR3 contains 14 residues. Germline V gene sequence: CDR1 MNHNY, CDR2 SVGAGI (reference sequence). Patients with Susac syndrome fulfilled recently defined diagnostic criteria for definite or probable disease. This entry belongs to a study of CD8 T cells in Susac syndrome. It was with random hexamers that roughly 0.45 to 1 ug RNA was reverse transcribed. The CDR3 of TCR beta was amplified by immunoSEQ multiplex PCR across 54 Vbeta and 13 Jbeta. Using its own MiXCR run on the immunoSEQ multiplex PCR reads, TCRdb lists one record per CDR3 protein. The data hold 200,000 to 300,000 distinct CDR3 sequences, with almost 97% observed a single time.

Sequenced input: CD4+ T cells from PBMCs. The rearrangement uses TRBV6-6 and TRBJ2-5; 7 bases match TRBD2. The TCR was taken from a human donor with Susac syndrome. The CDR3 DNA reads TGTGCCAGCAGTCTAGGCGGGAGTGCAGAGACCCAGTACTTC. Translated, it gives CASSLGGSAETQYF.